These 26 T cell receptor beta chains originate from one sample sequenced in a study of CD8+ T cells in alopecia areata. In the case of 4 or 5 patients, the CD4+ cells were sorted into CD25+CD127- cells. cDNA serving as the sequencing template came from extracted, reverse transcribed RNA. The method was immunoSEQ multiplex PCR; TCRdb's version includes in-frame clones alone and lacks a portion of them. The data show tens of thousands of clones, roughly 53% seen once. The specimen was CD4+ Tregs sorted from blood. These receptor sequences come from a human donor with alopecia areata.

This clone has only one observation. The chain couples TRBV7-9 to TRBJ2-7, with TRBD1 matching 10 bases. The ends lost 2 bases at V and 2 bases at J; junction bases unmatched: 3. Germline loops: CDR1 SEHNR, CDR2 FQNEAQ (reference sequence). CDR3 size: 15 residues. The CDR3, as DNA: TGTGCCAGCAGCTTAACGGGACAGGGGACCTACGAGCAGTACTTC. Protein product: CASSLTGQGTYEQYF.

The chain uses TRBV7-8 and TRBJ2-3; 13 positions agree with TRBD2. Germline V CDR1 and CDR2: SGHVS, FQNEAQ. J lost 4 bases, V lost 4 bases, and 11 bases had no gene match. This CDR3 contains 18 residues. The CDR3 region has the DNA TGTGCCAGCAGCTCGACACCGGGACTAGCGGGAAGGGCAGATACGCAGTATTTT. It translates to CASSSTPGLAGRADTQYF.

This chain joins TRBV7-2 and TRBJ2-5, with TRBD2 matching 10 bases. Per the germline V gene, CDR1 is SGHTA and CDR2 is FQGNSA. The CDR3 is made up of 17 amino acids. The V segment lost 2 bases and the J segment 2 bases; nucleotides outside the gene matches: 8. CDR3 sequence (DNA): TGTGCCAGCAGCTTAAGGCTAGCGGGAGCCCTTCAAGAGACCCAGTACTTC. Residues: CASSLRLAGALQETQYF. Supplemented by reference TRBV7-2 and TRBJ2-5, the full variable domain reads GAGVSQSPSNKVTEKGKDVELRCDPISGHTALYWYRQSLGQGLEFLIYFQGNSAPDKSGLPSDRFSAERTGGSVSTLTIQRTQQEDSAVYLCASSLRLAGALQETQYFGPGTRLLVL.

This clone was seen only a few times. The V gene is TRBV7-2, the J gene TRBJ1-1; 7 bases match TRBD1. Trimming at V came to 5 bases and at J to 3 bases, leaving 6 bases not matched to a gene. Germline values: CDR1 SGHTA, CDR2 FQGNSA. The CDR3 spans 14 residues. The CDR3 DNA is TGTGCCAGCAGCACCCGACAGGGACACACTGAAGCTTTCTTT. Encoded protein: CASSTRQGHTEAFF.

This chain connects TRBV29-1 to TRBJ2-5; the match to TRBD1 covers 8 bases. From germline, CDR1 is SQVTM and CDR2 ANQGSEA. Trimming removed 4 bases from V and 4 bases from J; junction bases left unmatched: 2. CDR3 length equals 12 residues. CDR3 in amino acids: CSVGTGSETQYF. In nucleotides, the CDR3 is TGCAGCGTTGGGACAGGGTCAGAGACCCAGTACTTC.

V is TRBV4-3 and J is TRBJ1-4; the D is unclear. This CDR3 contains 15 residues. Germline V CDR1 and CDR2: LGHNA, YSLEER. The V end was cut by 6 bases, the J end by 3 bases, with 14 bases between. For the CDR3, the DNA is TGCGCCAGCAGTCCCACCTCCCGGGCTAATGAAAAACTGTTTTTT. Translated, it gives CASSPTSRANEKLFF.

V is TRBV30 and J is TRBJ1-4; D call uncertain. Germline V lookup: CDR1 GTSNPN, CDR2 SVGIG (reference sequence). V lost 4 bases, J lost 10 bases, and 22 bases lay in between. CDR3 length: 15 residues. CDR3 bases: TGTGCCTGGACCGGAGAGACTTCCCCGGCGGGAAAACTGTTTTTT. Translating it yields CAWTGETSPAGKLFF.

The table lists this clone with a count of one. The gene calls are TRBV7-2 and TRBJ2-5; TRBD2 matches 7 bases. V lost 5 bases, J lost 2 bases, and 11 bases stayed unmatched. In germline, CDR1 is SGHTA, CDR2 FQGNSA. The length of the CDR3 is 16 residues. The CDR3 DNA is TGTGCCAGCAGCCTTGGAGGGACTACACTTCAAGAGACCCAGTACTTC. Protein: CASSLGGTTLQETQYF.

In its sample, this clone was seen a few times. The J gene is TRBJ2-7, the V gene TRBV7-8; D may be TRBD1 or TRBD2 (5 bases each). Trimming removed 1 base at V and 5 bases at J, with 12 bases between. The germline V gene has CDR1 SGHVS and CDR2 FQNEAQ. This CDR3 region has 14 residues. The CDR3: CASSLGGAPDEQYF. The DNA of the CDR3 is TGTGCCAGCAGCTTAGGAGGGGCCCCGGACGAGCAGTACTTC.

The CDR3 region has the DNA TGTGCCAGCAGTGAAGACCGATACTCTGGGGCCAACGTCCTGACTTTC. This gives the protein CASSEDRYSGANVLTF. This sequence joins TRBV6-1 and TRBJ2-6, with D unresolved. Trimming left V 1 base short and J 0 bases short, with 7 bases between. The germline V gene encodes CDR1 MNHNS and CDR2 SASEGT. This CDR3 has 16 amino acids.

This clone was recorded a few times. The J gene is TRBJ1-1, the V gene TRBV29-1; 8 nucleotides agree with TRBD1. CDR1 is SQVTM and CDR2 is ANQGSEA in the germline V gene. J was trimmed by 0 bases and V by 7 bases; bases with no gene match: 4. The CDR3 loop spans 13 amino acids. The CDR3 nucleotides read TGCAGCGCTTTGGGACAGGTGAACACTGAAGCTTTCTTT. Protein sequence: CSALGQVNTEAFF.

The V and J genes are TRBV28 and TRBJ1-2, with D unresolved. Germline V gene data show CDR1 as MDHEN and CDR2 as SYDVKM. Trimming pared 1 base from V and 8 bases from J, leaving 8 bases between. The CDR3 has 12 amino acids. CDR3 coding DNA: TGTGCCAGCAGTTTATTGGGAGGCGGCTACACCTTC. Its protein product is CASSLLGGGYTF.

This chain's CDR3 is CASRLGGQRDTEAFF. For the CDR3, the DNA is TGTGCAAGTCGCTTAGGAGGACAGAGGGACACTGAAGCTTTCTTT. The rearrangement joins TRBV12-2 to TRBJ1-1; the table gives TRBD1 as D, unverified against the DNA. TRBV12-2 is tagged as a pseudogene. The CDR3 consists of 15 residues.

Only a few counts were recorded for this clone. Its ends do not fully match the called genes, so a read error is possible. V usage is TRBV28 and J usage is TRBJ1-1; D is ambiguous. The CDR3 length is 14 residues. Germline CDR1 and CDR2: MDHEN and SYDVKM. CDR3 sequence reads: CASTKGLPNAEAFF. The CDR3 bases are TGTGCCAGCACCAAAGGACTGCCGAACGCTGAAGCTTTCTTT.

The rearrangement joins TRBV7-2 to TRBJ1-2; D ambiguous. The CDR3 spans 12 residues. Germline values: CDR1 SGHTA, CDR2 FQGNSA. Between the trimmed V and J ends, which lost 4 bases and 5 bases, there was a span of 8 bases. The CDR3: CASSSPLYGYTF. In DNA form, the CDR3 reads TGTGCCAGCAGCTCTCCCCTATATGGCTACACCTTC.

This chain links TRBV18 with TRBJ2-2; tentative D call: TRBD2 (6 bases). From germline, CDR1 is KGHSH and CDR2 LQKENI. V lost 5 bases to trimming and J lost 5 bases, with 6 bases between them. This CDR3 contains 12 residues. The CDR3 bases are TGTGCCAGCTCAGGAGGGACCGGGGAGCTGTTTTTT. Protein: CASSGGTGELFF.

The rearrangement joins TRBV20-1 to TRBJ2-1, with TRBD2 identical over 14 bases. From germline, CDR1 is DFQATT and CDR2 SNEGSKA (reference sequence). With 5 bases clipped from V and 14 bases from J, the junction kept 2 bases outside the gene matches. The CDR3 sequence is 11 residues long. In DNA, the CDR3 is TGCAGTGCTGAGACTAGCGGGAGGGAGTTCTTC. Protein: CSAETSGREFF.

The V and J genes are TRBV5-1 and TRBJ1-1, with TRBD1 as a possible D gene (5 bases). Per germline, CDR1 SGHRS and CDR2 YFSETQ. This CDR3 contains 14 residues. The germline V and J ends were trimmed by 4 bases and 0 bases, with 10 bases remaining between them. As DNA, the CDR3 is TGCGCCAGCAGCCCGACGACAGTGAACACTGAAGCTTTCTTT. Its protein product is CASSPTTVNTEAFF. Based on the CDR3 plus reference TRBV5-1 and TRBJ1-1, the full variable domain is KAGVTQTPRYLIKTRGQQVTLSCSPISGHRSVSWYQQTPGQGLQFLFEYFSETQRNKGNFPGRFSGRQFSNSRSEMNVSTLELGDSALYLCASSPTTVNTEAFFGQGTRLTVV.

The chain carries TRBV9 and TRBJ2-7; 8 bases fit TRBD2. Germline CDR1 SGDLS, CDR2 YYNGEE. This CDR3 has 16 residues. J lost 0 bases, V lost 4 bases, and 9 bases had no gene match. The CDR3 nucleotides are TGTGCCAGCAGCCCCGACGGCGGGGGGCCCTCCTACGAGCAGTACTTC. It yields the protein CASSPDGGGPSYEQYF.

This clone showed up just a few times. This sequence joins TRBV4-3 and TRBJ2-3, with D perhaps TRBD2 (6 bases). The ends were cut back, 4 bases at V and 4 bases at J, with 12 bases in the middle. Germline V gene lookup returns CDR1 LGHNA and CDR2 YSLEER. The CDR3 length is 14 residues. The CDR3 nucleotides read TGCGCCAGCAGCCCTTCATGGAGGGCAGATACGCAGTATTTT. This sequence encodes CASSPSWRADTQYF.

Written as DNA, the CDR3 is TGTGCCAGCAGAGCCGGGACAGGGGGCGATGAGACCCAGTACTTC. Amino acid sequence: CASRAGTGGDETQYF. V is TRBV6-6 and J is TRBJ2-5; 12 positions match TRBD1. Unmatched junction bases numbered 7, after V lost 6 bases and J lost 5 bases. Per the germline V gene, CDR1 is MNHNY and CDR2 is SVGAGI (reference sequence). This CDR3 contains 15 residues.

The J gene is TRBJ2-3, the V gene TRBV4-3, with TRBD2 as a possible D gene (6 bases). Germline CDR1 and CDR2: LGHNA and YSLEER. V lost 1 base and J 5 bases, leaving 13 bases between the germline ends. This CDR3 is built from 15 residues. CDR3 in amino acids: CASSQGRERGDTQYF. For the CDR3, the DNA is TGCGCCAGCAGCCAAGGGAGGGAGAGGGGAGATACGCAGTATTTT.

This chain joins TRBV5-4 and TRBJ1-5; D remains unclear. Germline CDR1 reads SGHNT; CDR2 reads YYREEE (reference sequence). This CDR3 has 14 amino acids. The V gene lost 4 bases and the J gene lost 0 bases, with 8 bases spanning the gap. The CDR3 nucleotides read TGTGCCAGCAGCGTGGATGGTAGCAATCAGCCCCAGCATTTT. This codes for CASSVDGSNQPQHF.

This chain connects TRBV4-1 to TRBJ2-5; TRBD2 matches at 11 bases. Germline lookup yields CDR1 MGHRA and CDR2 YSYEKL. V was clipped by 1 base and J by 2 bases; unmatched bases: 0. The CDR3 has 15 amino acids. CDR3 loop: CASSQGLAGQETQYF. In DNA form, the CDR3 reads TGCGCCAGCAGCCAAGGACTAGCGGGACAAGAGACCCAGTACTTC.

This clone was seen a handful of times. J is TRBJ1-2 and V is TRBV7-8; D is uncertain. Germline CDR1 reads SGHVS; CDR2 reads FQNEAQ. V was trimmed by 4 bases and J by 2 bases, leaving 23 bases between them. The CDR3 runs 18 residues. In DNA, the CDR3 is TGTGCCAGCAGCTGGCCTGTTGGAGCAGGCCGATTAAACTATGGCTACACCTTC. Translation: CASSWPVGAGRLNYGYTF.

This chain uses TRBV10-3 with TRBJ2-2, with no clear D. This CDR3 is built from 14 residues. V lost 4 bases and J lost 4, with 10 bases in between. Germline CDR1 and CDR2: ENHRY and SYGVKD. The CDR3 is CAISGAVPTGELFF. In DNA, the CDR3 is TGTGCCATCAGTGGAGCAGTCCCCACCGGGGAGCTGTTTTTT.